The TCR beta chain described here comes from a study of CD8 T cells in Susac syndrome. Turning to the study itself: There were six sequenced Susac syndrome patients with active disease and roughly 8 in remission.

Whole-study findings and limits: Total CD8+ and CD8+ TEMRA repertoires contained 15 to 20 and five Susac-specific public clones, respectively.

Random hexamers were used to reverse transcribe an amount of about 0.45 to 1 ug RNA. Amplification of TCR beta CDR3 across 54 Vbeta and 13 Jbeta was performed with immunoSEQ multiplex PCR. TCRdb used MiXCR to reprocess the immunoSEQ multiplex PCR reads, holding one entry per CDR3 protein. The sample yields 75,000 to 80,000 distinct CDR3 sequences, roughly 94% seen once. A note on this clonotype: Antigen specificity is unknown.

Specimen: CD8+ T cells from PBMCs. The clonotype originates from a human donor with Susac syndrome.

The CDR3 sequence: CASRPRVAGGPPDTQYF. In nucleotides, the CDR3 is TGTGCCAGCAGGCCTCGAGTAGCGGGGGGGCCCCCAGATACGCAGTATTTT. This chain joins TRBV4-2 and TRBJ2-3, with 11 bases that match TRBD2. Germline V gene sequence: CDR1 LGHNA, CDR2 YNFKEQ. The CDR3 is made up of 17 amino acids. V lost 6 bases, J lost 4 bases, and 12 bases stayed unmatched.